Sequencing of this T cell receptor (beta chain) was carried out in a study of blood T cell repertoires in COVID-19. The CDR3 is 10 amino acids. Germline lookup yields CDR1 DFQATT and CDR2 SNEGSKA (reference sequence). The ends were cut back, 4 bases at V and 8 bases at J, with 8 bases in the middle. The protocol was immunoSEQ multiplex PCR, while the TCRdb copy is restricted to in-frame clones and leaves out a portion. The sample shows 150,000 to 200,000 clones, less than 90% of them seen only once. The sample comprised peripheral blood. The J gene is TRBJ1-2, the V gene TRBV20-1; possible D gene TRBD1, 6 bases. This TCR came from a man aged 55 to 69 with acute or convalescent COVID-19. In DNA form, the CDR3 reads TGCAGTGCTATCGGACAGGGCTACACCTTC. This codes for CSAIGQGYTF.